The source of this TCR beta chain is a study of cytomegalovirus exposure and HLA in healthy donors. This CDR3 has 13 amino acids. V trimming: 6 bases; J trimming: 2 bases; junction bases outside the gene matches: 4. Germline V CDR1 and CDR2: GTSNPN, SVGIG (reference sequence). The PCR used 60 Vbeta and 13 Jbeta primers. Clones were read by immunoSEQ multiplex PCR, and TCRdb kept only the in-frame ones, dropping some. The sample shows approximately 220,000 clones, roughly 80% of them seen only once. Sequencing used PBMCs. The V gene is TRBV30, the J gene TRBJ1-1, with 9 bases identical to TRBD1. This receptor was obtained from a man in his forties or fifties in good health and CMV-seropositive. The CDR3 loop is CACNRGLNTEAFF. CDR3 DNA: TGTGCCTGTAACAGGGGGCTAAACACTGAAGCTTTCTTT. The full variable domain, in which reference TRBV30 and TRBJ1-1 provide the parts outside the CDR3, is SQTIHQWPATLVQPVGSPLSLECTVEGTSNPNLYWYRQAAGRGLQLLFYSVGIGQISSEVPQNLSASRPQDRQFILSSKKLLLSDSGFYLCACNRGLNTEAFFGQGTRLTVV.